This is a list of T cell receptor beta chains from one sample in a study of shared clonotypes between healthy human individuals. This table comes from immunoSEQ multiplex PCR, and its TCRdb copy is limited to in-frame clones, with some not included. This repertoire shows 900,000 to 1,200,000 clones, around three quarters found once; its top ten account for more than 0.55%. The sequenced material came from memory CD4+ T cells from PBMCs. These receptors were obtained from a man aged 18 to 30 in good health. Some clones in this sample may be carry-over from other donors' samples. The CDR3 runs from the conserved cysteine through the conserved F or W. D genes are given only for firm matches. Clone size, where shown, is once, few, many, or a class for clones that have expanded.

d_call j_call v_call clone_size cdr3_nt cdr3_aa
. TRBJ1-2 TRBV7-6 . TGTGCCAGCAGCCTCTCGGGGGGGCGCGGTGGCTACACCTTC CASSLSGGRGGYTF
. TRBJ2-5 TRBV29-1 . TGCAGCGGGGGGGATTCATATGAGACCCAGTACTTC CSGGDSYETQYF
. TRBJ2-1 TRBV10-3 . TGTGCCATCAGGCCCCAGGGGGGCGAGCAGTTCTTC CAIRPQGGEQFF
. TRBJ2-7 TRBV30 . TGTGCCTGGAGCAGCATCTACGAGCAGTACTTC CAWSSIYEQYF
. TRBJ2-3 TRBV4-3 . TGCGCCAGCAGCCAAAGGGTAGGCGGCATGACTAGCACAGATACGCAGTATTTT CASSQRVGGMTSTDTQYF
TRBD2 TRBJ2-3 TRBV7-7 . TGTGCCAGCAGCTCCGGGACTAGTTCAGATACGCAGTATTTT CASSSGTSSDTQYF
. TRBJ2-5 TRBV5-1 . TGCGCCAGCAGAACAAGGGTCCGATCGTACCAAGAGACCCAGTACTTC CASRTRVRSYQETQYF
. TRBJ2-1 TRBV7-9 . TGTGCCAGCAGCCCCCTCGCCTGGAGCTCCTACAATGAGCAGTTCTTC CASSPLAWSSYNEQFF
. TRBJ1-5 TRBV5-1 . TGCGCCAGCAGCCCTATGGACAGTAGCAATCAGCCCCAGCATTTT CASSPMDSSNQPQHF
TRBD1 TRBJ1-2 TRBV7-2 . TGTGCCAGCAGCCCAAGCGGGGCAGGGGGGAGCTATGGCTACACCTTC CASSPSGAGGSYGYTF
. TRBJ2-7 TRBV5-6 . TGTGCCAGCAGCGGGAGGAGCTCCTACGAGCAGTACTTC CASSGRSSYEQYF
TRBD1 TRBJ2-7 TRBV20-1 few TGCAGTGTGGGACAGACCTACGAGCAGTACTTC CSVGQTYEQYF
. TRBJ1-3 TRBV28 . TGTGCCAGCAGTTTATGGGTACAGGGTGGCGGAAACACCATATATTTT CASSLWVQGGGNTIYF
TRBD2 TRBJ2-7 TRBV29-1 . TGCAGCGTTATTATTGAAGATCGGGACTACAATTACCGAGATGTCTACGAGCAGTACTTC CSVIIEDRDYNYRDVYEQYF
TRBD1 TRBJ2-7 TRBV6-5 . TGTGCCAGCAGTCGGACAGGGGGCTCGACCTACGAGCAGTACTTC CASSRTGGSTYEQYF
. TRBJ1-5 TRBV18 . TGTGCCAGCTCACCAAGCCGGGACAGCAATCAGCCCCAGCATTTT CASSPSRDSNQPQHF
. TRBJ2-3 TRBV11-3 . TGTGCCAGCGGGCTAGGAGATACGCAGTATTTT CASGLGDTQYF
TRBD2 TRBJ2-7 TRBV6-4 . TGTGCCAGCAGCCCTGGACTAGCGGGGTCCTACGAGCAGTACTTC CASSPGLAGSYEQYF